This TCR beta chain was captured in a study of identical twins. MiXCR was run by TCRdb on the 5' RACE reads, yielding one entry per CDR3 protein. The sample includes 350,000 or so distinct CDR3 sequences, 8.5% to 10% of them seen just once. This CDR3 is 15 amino acids long. Germline V CDR1 and CDR2: SEHNR, FQNEAQ (reference sequence). V gave up 7 bases and J gave up 7 bases, with 20 bases separating them. This clonotype was recorded a few times. J is TRBJ2-1 and V is TRBV7-9; either TRBD1 or TRBD2 may fit D (5 bases each). This sequence originates from a woman in her fifties or sixties in good health. Sequenced: naive T cells sorted from blood. The CDR3 nucleotides are TGTGCCAGCACCAAGGGACGTTGGATTCAAAATGAGCAGTTCTTC. It specifies CASTKGRWIQNEQFF.